The next 24 T cell receptor beta chains were all read from a single sample in a study of cytomegalovirus exposure and HLA in healthy donors. PCR primers comprised 60 Vbeta and 13 Jbeta primers. Generated by immunoSEQ multiplex PCR, the TCRdb table keeps only in-frame clones and is missing some. The table shows fewer than 130,000 clones, with approximately 80% occurring only once. Input material: PBMCs. These receptors all stem from a woman in her fifties or sixties in good health and CMV-seropositive.

The rearrangement links TRBV29-1 to TRBJ2-7, with D maybe TRBD2 (6 bases). With 3 bases removed from V and 3 bases from J, the gap between germline ends came to 12 bases. Germline assignment: CDR1 SQVTM and CDR2 ANQGSEA. The CDR3 extends over 13 amino acids. The chain's CDR3 is CSVDGGKGYEQYF. The CDR3 bases are TGCAGCGTTGATGGCGGGAAAGGCTACGAGCAGTACTTC.

This clone was counted between two and nine times. The gene calls are TRBV25-1 and TRBJ1-5, with D possibly matching TRBD1 (5 bases). V lost 8 bases, J lost 0 bases, and 11 bases lay in between. Germline CDR1 reads MGHDK; CDR2 reads SYGVNS. The CDR3 has 14 residues. DNA for the CDR3: TGTGCCAGCTGGGGGGGGGATAGCAATCAGCCCCAGCATTTT. This sequence encodes CASWGGDSNQPQHF.

This rearrangement joins TRBV5-1 to TRBJ2-5; 8 positions match TRBD1. Germline V gene sequence: CDR1 SGHRS, CDR2 YFSETQ. CDR3 length equals 13 residues. Unmatched junction bases numbered 6, after V lost 9 bases and J lost 2 bases. The CDR3 reads CATRTGQQETQYF. In DNA form, the CDR3 reads TGCGCCACACGGACAGGGCAACAAGAGACCCAGTACTTC.

This clone has a handful of counts. The chain couples TRBV4-1 to TRBJ2-5; D is possibly TRBD2 (6 bases). CDR1 and CDR2 from the germline V gene are MGHRA and YSYEKL. CDR3 length: 15 residues. V was clipped by 0 bases and J by 7 bases, with 15 bases between them. For the CDR3, the DNA is TGCGCCAGCAGCCAAGAATCGGGCAGGAGGGGGACCCAGTACTTC. Translating gives CASSQESGRRGTQYF.

The rearrangement joins TRBV11-3 to TRBJ1-1; perhaps TRBD1 as D (5 bases). Germline loops: CDR1 SGHNT, CDR2 YENEEA. The V and J ends lost 5 bases and 2 bases respectively, with 18 bases between them. CDR3 length: 16 residues. CDR3: CASSPRRGGSNTEAFF. The CDR3 region has the DNA TGTGCCAGCAGCCCCCGACGGGGGGGGTCCAACACTGAAGCTTTCTTT.

The CDR3 loop is CASSVREGPADTQYF. The CDR3 DNA follows: TGTGCCAGCAGCGTGCGGGAGGGCCCCGCAGATACGCAGTATTTT. This chain connects TRBV9 to TRBJ2-3, with 9 bases aligning to TRBD2. The V gene's germline CDR1 is SGDLS and CDR2 YYNGEE. CDR3 length: 15 residues. The J segment lost 4 bases and the V segment lost 2 bases, leaving 5 bases of the junction unmatched. Variable domain in full (rest from reference TRBV9 and TRBJ2-3): DSGVTQTPKHLITATGQRVTLRCSPRSGDLSVYWYQQSLDQGLQFLIQYYNGEERAKGNILERFSAQQFPDLHSELNLSSLELGDSALYFCASSVREGPADTQYFGPGTRLTVL.

This clone was seen a few times. The chain combines TRBV5-1 with TRBJ2-7; tentative D call: TRBD1 (6 bases). CDR1 is SGHRS, CDR2 YFSETQ, per germline. The ends were cut back, 8 bases at V and 0 bases at J, with 18 bases in the middle. CDR3 size: 15 residues. The CDR3 sequence is CASSHGTPYSYEQYF. For the CDR3, the DNA is TGCGCCAGTAGCCACGGGACACCATACTCCTACGAGCAGTACTTC.

With regard to this clone: The sample has other DNA sequences that encode this CDR3 too. The chain recombines TRBV28 with TRBJ2-3, with 8 bases matching TRBD1. The CDR3 loop spans 14 amino acids. Trimming cost V 6 bases and J 5 bases; bases outside gene matches: 7. The germline gives CDR1 MDHEN, CDR2 SYDVKM. The CDR3 is CASSSRTGRDTQYF. The DNA of the CDR3 is TGTGCCAGCAGCTCACGGACAGGGCGAGATACGCAGTATTTT.

V is TRBV2 and J is TRBJ2-7; 7 bases are shared with TRBD2. The trim removed 6 bases at V and 4 bases at J, leaving 6 bases unmatched. In germline, CDR1 is SNHLY, CDR2 FYNNEI. The CDR3 totals 13 residues. The CDR3 protein is CASSLADKYEQYF. The DNA for the CDR3 is TGTGCCAGCAGCCTAGCGGACAAATACGAGCAGTACTTC.

The chain recombines TRBV18 with TRBJ2-2; TRBD1 agrees at 8 bases. The V segment lost 4 bases and the J segment 4 bases; nucleotides outside the gene matches: 5. Germline V gene lookup returns CDR1 KGHSH and CDR2 LQKENI. The CDR3 covers 15 residues. This CDR3 reads CASSRQGQGTGELFF. The DNA of the CDR3 is TGTGCCAGCTCACGACAGGGGCAGGGCACCGGGGAGCTGTTTTTT. The full variable domain, in which reference TRBV18 and TRBJ2-2 provide the parts outside the CDR3, is NAGVMQNPRHLVRRRGQEARLRCSPMKGHSHVYWYRQLPEEGLKFMVYLQKENIIDESGMPKERFSAEFPKEGPSILRIQQVVRGDSAAYFCASSRQGQGTGELFFGEGSRLTVL.

The chain has TRBV5-3 and TRBJ1-1; D possibly corresponds to TRBD1 (5 bases). TRBV5-3 is designated an ORF whose function remains uncertain. Trimming took 4 bases from V and 6 from J, leaving 16 bases between them. The CDR3 spans 14 residues. Here the CDR3 DNA reads TGTGCCAGAAGCGCCCAGACAGCCTTATCTGAAGCTTTCTTT. Translated: CARSAQTALSEAFF.

The chain recombines TRBV6-4 with TRBJ2-3; a possible D gene is TRBD2 (5 bases). This CDR3 contains 15 residues. The V gene's germline CDR1 is MRHNA and CDR2 SNTAGT. Between the trimmed V and J ends, which lost 3 bases and 6 bases, there was a span of 16 bases. In DNA, the CDR3 is TGTGCCAGCAGTGATTCTGGAACTACGGGGGATACGCAGTATTTT. This gives the protein CASSDSGTTGDTQYF.

The chain combines TRBV6-5 with TRBJ1-1; 10 bases match TRBD1. This CDR3 has 13 amino acids. After removal of 2 bases from V and 14 bases from J, the junction contained 8 bases not matched to a gene. Germline CDR1 reads MNHEY; CDR2 reads SVGAGI. CDR3 loop: CASSYPTGGAGFF. In DNA, the CDR3 is TGTGCCAGCAGTTACCCGACAGGGGGCGCTGGGTTCTTT.

This chain connects TRBV6-5 to TRBJ1-1; D is unclear. Trimming cost V 8 bases and J 2 bases, with 12 bases left between them. Germline assignment: CDR1 MNHEY and CDR2 SVGAGI. The CDR3 consists of 13 residues. The CDR3 DNA reads TGTGCCAGCGAGAGGAAACTTAACACTGAAGCTTTCTTT. This codes for CASERKLNTEAFF.

V is TRBV19 and J is TRBJ1-1; 8 nucleotides match TRBD1. The CDR3 length is 16 residues. Trimming removed 2 bases from V and 5 bases from J; junction bases left unmatched: 10. CDR1 is LNHDA, CDR2 SQIVND, per germline (reference sequence). The CDR3 DNA reads as TGTGCCAGTAGTATACTCACGACAGGGGTAAGGACTGAAGCTTTCTTT. This codes for CASSILTTGVRTEAFF.

The chain is built from TRBV11-1 and TRBJ2-5, with 9 bases fitting TRBD2. Trimming cost V 5 bases and J 2 bases; bases outside gene matches: 9. Germline values: CDR1 SGHAT, CDR2 FQDESV (reference sequence). There are 16 residues in the CDR3. DNA for the CDR3: TGTGCCAGCAGCGACCCACGACTAGCGGTACAAGAGACCCAGTACTTC. This encodes CASSDPRLAVQETQYF.

The chain couples TRBV10-3 to TRBJ1-1; TRBD1 agrees at 10 bases. The V gene end was trimmed by 3 bases and the J gene end by 3 bases; junction bases not matched to a gene: 4. Germline V gene lookup returns CDR1 ENHRY and CDR2 SYGVKD. The CDR3 extends over 15 amino acids. CDR3 DNA sequence: TGTGCCATCAGTGAATCGACAGGGGGCCACACTGAAGCTTTCTTT. It yields the protein CAISESTGGHTEAFF.

This sequence joins TRBV6-5 and TRBJ2-7; the D gene is possibly TRBD1 (6 bases). Germline loops: CDR1 MNHEY, CDR2 SVGAGI. The length of the CDR3 is 15 residues. Trimming shortened V by 2 bases and J by 0 bases, and 11 bases separated the two germline ends. CDR3 nucleotides: TGTGCCAGCAGTTACGGACAGCCGTTCTCCTACGAGCAGTACTTC. Its translation: CASSYGQPFSYEQYF.

To note about this clone: Its ends do not fully match the called genes, so a read error is possible. The rearrangement joins TRBV14 to TRBJ2-2, with D maybe TRBD1 (6 bases). CDR3 length equals 13 residues. Germline CDR1 reads SGHDN; CDR2 reads FVKESK. CDR3 coding DNA: TGTGCCAGCAGCCAAGATCTTGAGGGGGATCTGTTTTTT. This sequence encodes CASSQDLEGDLFF.

The chain is built from TRBV19 and TRBJ1-5, with 7 bases identical to TRBD1. The CDR3 totals 16 residues. V lost 3 bases to trimming and J lost 6 bases; unmatched junction nucleotides: 11. Germline V lookup: CDR1 LNHDA, CDR2 SQIVND (reference sequence). CDR3 sequence reads: CASSIPATGVAQPQHF. CDR3 sequence (DNA): TGTGCCAGTAGTATCCCCGCAACAGGGGTTGCTCAGCCCCAGCATTTT.

This chain links TRBV2 with TRBJ1-5; 10 bases agree with TRBD1. V dropped 6 bases and J dropped 4; count of bases not matched to a gene: 12. Germline CDR1 and CDR2: SNHLY and FYNNEI. The CDR3 spans 17 residues. In DNA, the CDR3 is TGTGCCAGCAGAGCTACCGGGACAGGGGAGAAAAATCAGCCCCAGCATTTT. It specifies CASRATGTGEKNQPQHF.

The rearrangement links TRBV7-7 to TRBJ2-1; 7 positions agree with TRBD1. Germline loops: CDR1 SSHAT, CDR2 FNYEAQ (reference sequence). The CDR3 totals 13 residues. J gave up 8 bases and V 1 base, and 2 bases lay outside the gene matches. The CDR3 sequence is CASSLDRGDEQFF. CDR3 in DNA: TGTGCCAGCAGCTTAGACAGGGGCGATGAGCAGTTCTTC.

This chain connects TRBV28 to TRBJ2-7; the D gene is possibly TRBD2 (6 bases). Looked up from germline, CDR1 is MDHEN and CDR2 is SYDVKM. The CDR3 is made up of 17 amino acids. V shed 5 bases and J shed 7 bases, with 27 bases lying between them. The CDR3 loop is CASSLGVGKIHGGEQYF. The CDR3 region has the DNA TGTGCCAGCAGTCTAGGGGTAGGGAAAATTCATGGGGGGGAGCAGTACTTC.

This chain uses TRBV18 with TRBJ1-1; D unresolved. This CDR3 is built from 13 residues. V gave up 6 bases and J gave up 6 bases, with 14 bases separating them. Germline V gene sequence: CDR1 KGHSH, CDR2 LQKENI. CDR3 sequence (DNA): TGTGCCAGCTCGCACGGCGGGGATGCTGAAGCTTTCTTT. This translates into CASSHGGDAEAFF.